This T cell receptor (beta chain) appears in the sequencing data of a study of blood T cells in healthy people across ages. Background on the study: About one barcoded beta molecule per two T cells was captured by template switching. General study points: Researchers report that TCR beta diversity correlated strongly with naive T cell percentage.

V lost 10 bases to trimming and J lost 3 bases, with 12 bases between them. The CDR3 is 12 residues long. In germline, CDR1 is MNHEY, CDR2 SVGEGT. The authors ran a second PCR of about 7 to 11 cycles using a sample-barcoded 5' primer and a J-beta primer mix. Researchers report that a template-switch adaptor with 12 random nucleotides tagged each cDNA molecule. Each CDR3 protein gets one entry after TCRdb re-called the 5' RACE reads with MiXCR. Counted here are approximately 1.5 million distinct CDR3 sequences, 34% occurring once; the ten biggest clones make up over 9%. This clonotype has a single count. The antigen is not known.

Sequenced: blood. The receptor was derived from a woman between 25 and 40 years old in good health. This chain uses TRBV6-2 or TRBV6-3 with TRBJ1-2, with D unclear. The CDR3 region has the DNA TGTGCCAACAACCACGGGTACTATGGCTACACCTTC. Its translation: CANNHGYYGYTF.